Listed below are T cell receptor beta chains from one sample, sequenced in a study of PD-1 blockade in classical Hodgkin lymphoma. The repertoire was sequenced with immunoSEQ multiplex PCR; TCRdb's copy has only in-frame clones and lacks some. Among over 25,000 clones, 60% to 85% were seen once, and the ten largest hold approximately 2.4%. The starting material was CD4+ T cells from blood, obtained at baseline. The receptors derive from a human donor with classical Hodgkin lymphoma. Each CDR3 is given with its conserved first and last residue. The order of the fields is J gene, V gene, CDR3 protein.

J gene: TRBJ2-1
V gene: TRBV6-6
CDR3 protein: CAGGLARNEQFF

J gene: TRBJ1-1
V gene: TRBV5-4
CDR3 protein: CASSLGQGATMNTEAFF

J gene: TRBJ1-6
V gene: TRBV30
CDR3 protein: CAWTTGTVYNSPLHF

J gene: TRBJ2-7
V gene: TRBV18
CDR3 protein: CASSPASAGVGLEQYF

J gene: TRBJ1-2
V gene: TRBV6-5
CDR3 protein: CASSYSGSLNYGYTF

J gene: TRBJ1-4
V gene: TRBV28
CDR3 protein: CASSFRSLGAREKKLFF

J gene: TRBJ1-3
V gene: TRBV6-5
CDR3 protein: CASSYRISGNTIYF

J gene: TRBJ1-5
V gene: TRBV6-6
CDR3 protein: CASTRTAPYSNQPQHF

J gene: TRBJ2-7
V gene: TRBV29-1
CDR3 protein: CSVYRGLGEQYF

J gene: TRBJ2-7
V gene: TRBV7-8
CDR3 protein: CASSFYSPTYEQYF

J gene: TRBJ1-1
V gene: TRBV12-2
CDR3 protein: CASRLVLRTGGWNTEAFF

J gene: TRBJ1-6
V gene: TRBV9
CDR3 protein: CASSPRPDSLLPLHF

J gene: TRBJ2-3
V gene: TRBV5-8
CDR3 protein: CASSLAQSGTDTQYF

J gene: TRBJ2-2
V gene: TRBV18
CDR3 protein: CASSPPLARLFF

J gene: TRBJ2-3
V gene: TRBV18
CDR3 protein: CASSPLYSSTDTQYF

J gene: TRBJ1-4
V gene: TRBV7-9
CDR3 protein: CASSTSARGAEKLFF

J gene: TRBJ2-5
V gene: TRBV9
CDR3 protein: CASSPGTAPGETQYF

J gene: TRBJ2-6
V gene: TRBV5-1
CDR3 protein: CASRSNTGPSGANVLTF

J gene: TRBJ2-3
V gene: TRBV9
CDR3 protein: CASSRDPRAGILSTDTQYF

J gene: TRBJ1-1
V gene: TRBV23-1
CDR3 protein: CASSQPLLRALEAFF

J gene: TRBJ2-3
V gene: TRBV27
CDR3 protein: CASSPFVPLTDTQYF

J gene: TRBJ2-1
V gene: TRBV20-1
CDR3 protein: CSAWGSEQFF

J gene: TRBJ1-2
V gene: TRBV6-1
CDR3 protein: CASSEVGVGNYGYTF

J gene: TRBJ2-5
V gene: TRBV18
CDR3 protein: CASSPGQGHQAQYF

J gene: TRBJ1-5
V gene: TRBV2
CDR3 protein: CASSVNVQPQHF

J gene: TRBJ1-6
V gene: TRBV9
CDR3 protein: CASSTAGTGDGSPLHF

J gene: TRBJ2-7
V gene: TRBV11-1
CDR3 protein: CASTRQGALGDEQYF

J gene: TRBJ2-3
V gene: TRBV5-1
CDR3 protein: CASSPQGRGGTDTQYF

J gene: TRBJ1-2
V gene: TRBV29-1
CDR3 protein: CSVVIPEGTGAFNYGYTF

J gene: TRBJ1-1
V gene: TRBV27
CDR3 protein: CASSLVPGTEAFF

J gene: TRBJ2-7
V gene: TRBV27
CDR3 protein: CASSPPGGGTNSYEQYF

J gene: TRBJ1-2
V gene: TRBV6-6
CDR3 protein: CASSPQPVEGYGYTF

J gene: TRBJ2-7
V gene: TRBV7-9
CDR3 protein: CASSLGSRSLPLYEQYF

J gene: TRBJ1-5
V gene: TRBV30
CDR3 protein: CAWSERQLSNQPQHF

J gene: TRBJ2-1
V gene: TRBV15
CDR3 protein: CATSRGDTNEQFF

J gene: TRBJ1-2
V gene: TRBV28
CDR3 protein: CASSPGTGPTTYGYTF

J gene: TRBJ2-7
V gene: TRBV15
CDR3 protein: CATSRVGPPYEQYF

J gene: TRBJ2-1
V gene: TRBV18
CDR3 protein: CASSPPDREWDEQFF

J gene: TRBJ1-3
V gene: TRBV9
CDR3 protein: CASSVDRIGGMFGNTIYF

J gene: TRBJ2-3
V gene: TRBV19
CDR3 protein: CASGLVSLLDTQYF

J gene: TRBJ2-1
V gene: TRBV11-3
CDR3 protein: CASSLASGQANEQFF

J gene: TRBJ1-1
V gene: TRBV4-3
CDR3 protein: CASSQEIASQDTEAFF